What follows are 28 T cell receptor beta chains derived from one specimen sequenced in a study of blood T cells in healthy people across ages. The authors ran a second PCR of about 6 to 12 cycles using a sample-barcoded 5' primer and a J-beta primer mix. From the 5' RACE reads, TCRdb called clonotypes with MiXCR, one entry per CDR3 protein. The top ten clones hold around 0.75% of a sample with around 1,000,000 distinct CDR3 sequences, under 30% of them seen once. These data were likewise used in another study, on T cells of mothers and their children.

The sample consisted of blood. These receptors came from a girl between 2 and 10 years old in good health.

This chain connects TRBV29-1 to TRBJ2-5; no clear D gene. Trimming cost V 0 bases and J 6 bases, with 14 bases left between them. CDR3 size: 14 residues. The germline V gene has CDR1 SQVTM and CDR2 ANQGSEA. In DNA form, the CDR3 reads TGCAGCGTTGAAGATCTTCGGTCCATACAGACCCAGTACTTC. The encoded protein is CSVEDLRSIQTQYF.

The chain couples TRBV7-2 to TRBJ1-1, with a weak D call TRBD1 (6 bases). Germline CDR1 is SGHTA and CDR2 is FQGNSA. This CDR3 comprises 13 residues. V lost 3 bases, J lost 9 bases, and 14 bases lay in between. The CDR3 DNA reads TGTGCCAGCAGCTTCACCGGGACAAGCCAAGCTTTCTTT. Its translation is CASSFTGTSQAFF.

The rearrangement links TRBV6-5 to TRBJ1-4, with TRBD1 identical over 7 bases. Germline V gene lookup returns CDR1 MNHEY and CDR2 SVGAGI. The CDR3 sequence is 14 residues long. The J segment lost 7 bases and the V segment lost 6 bases, leaving 8 bases of the junction unmatched. The CDR3 spells CASSRDRGSEKLFF. CDR3 coding DNA: TGTGCCAGCAGCCGGGACAGAGGGTCTGAAAAACTGTTTTTT.

The chain has TRBV27 and TRBJ1-1, with a tentative D call TRBD1 (5 bases). The CDR3 runs to 12 residues. The germline V gene has CDR1 MNHEY and CDR2 SMNVEV (reference sequence). V was pared by 5 bases and J by 8 bases, with 12 bases between. The CDR3 bases are TGTGCCAGCAGTACCGCAGGGAGCGAAGCTTTCTTT. Protein: CASSTAGSEAFF.

The chain is built from TRBV7-9 and TRBJ1-1; D unclear. This CDR3 comprises 15 residues. The germline CDR1 and CDR2 sequences are SEHNR and FQNEAQ (reference sequence). Trimming left V 5 bases short and J 1 base short, with 14 bases between. CDR3 residues: CASSPRSVENTEAFF. The CDR3 bases are TGTGCCAGCAGCCCCCGGTCGGTAGAGAACACTGAAGCTTTCTTT.

The chain links TRBV5-1 to TRBJ2-5; D is unresolved. The germline V gene has CDR1 SGHRS and CDR2 YFSETQ. Trimming took off 4 bases at V and 0 bases at J, with 10 bases between the two ends. The CDR3 runs to 14 residues. The CDR3 region is CASSKRTDQETQYF. CDR3 coding DNA: TGCGCCAGCAGCAAGAGGACGGACCAAGAGACCCAGTACTTC.

This rearrangement joins TRBV3-1 to TRBJ2-7; D is undetermined. Germline CDR1 and CDR2: LGHDT and YNNKEL (reference sequence). With 4 bases removed from V and 2 bases from J, the gap between germline ends came to 12 bases. The length of the CDR3 is 14 residues. In nucleotides, the CDR3 is TGTGCCAGCAGCCCCCAAAACACCGCCTACGAGCAGTACTTC. Encoded protein: CASSPQNTAYEQYF.

The V and J genes are TRBV5-1 and TRBJ1-6, with D possibly being TRBD1 (6 bases). The CDR3 spans 15 residues. Germline loops: CDR1 SGHRS, CDR2 YFSETQ. V was cut by 0 bases and J by 12 bases, with 16 bases left in between. The CDR3 DNA reads TGCGCCAGCAGCTTGGAGGGGGGGCTTGGGAGACCCCTCCACTTT. Its translation: CASSLEGGLGRPLHF.

Note on this clonotype: One end of the junction is discordant with germline, which a read error may explain. The V and J genes are TRBV15 and TRBJ2-3, with 10 bases lining up with TRBD2. The CDR3 has 16 amino acids. Germline values: CDR1 LNHNV, CDR2 YYDKDF (reference sequence). Here the CDR3 reads CAASRGERGGGDTQYF. The CDR3 DNA reads TGTGCCGCCAGCAGGGGGGAGCGGGGGGGAGGAGATACGCAGTATTTT.

This clonotype showed up just a few times. V gene TRBV5-1 combines with J gene TRBJ1-2; tentatively, D is TRBD1 (6 bases). V was clipped by 1 base and J by 3 bases, with 13 bases between them. CDR1 SGHRS and CDR2 YFSETQ come from the germline V gene. This CDR3 contains 15 residues. The DNA of the CDR3 is TGCGCCAGCAGCTTGCAGGGGCCCGGAGACTATGGCTACACCTTC. This encodes CASSLQGPGDYGYTF. The full variable domain, its missing parts supplied by reference TRBV5-1 and TRBJ1-2, is KAGVTQTPRYLIKTRGQQVTLSCSPISGHRSVSWYQQTPGQGLQFLFEYFSETQRNKGNFPGRFSGRQFSNSRSEMNVSTLELGDSALYLCASSLQGPGDYGYTFGSGTRLTVV.

This clonotype was seen more than once but under ten times. The genes are TRBV11-3 and TRBJ1-2; no definite D call. The CDR3 has 13 amino acids. Germline V gene sequence: CDR1 SGHNT, CDR2 YENEEA. V lost 3 bases, J lost 4 bases, and 9 bases lay in between. The CDR3 loop is CASSFSPAYGYTF. DNA of the CDR3: TGTGCCAGCAGCTTTAGTCCCGCCTATGGCTACACCTTC.

The chain uses TRBV6-2 or TRBV6-3 and TRBJ2-1; 7 bases map to TRBD1. The CDR3 sequence is 15 residues long. The J segment lost 6 bases and the V segment lost 5 bases, leaving 10 bases of the junction unmatched. Germline-derived CDR1 and CDR2 are MNHEY and SVGEGT. CDR3 bases: TGTGCCAGCAGTAAAGACAGGGCGACGTTCAATGAGCAGTTCTTC. This encodes CASSKDRATFNEQFF.

The chain employs TRBV29-1 and TRBJ2-5; D may be TRBD2 (6 bases). Germline V gene sequence: CDR1 SQVTM, CDR2 ANQGSEA. V lost 1 base and J lost 4, with 19 bases in between. The CDR3 is 16 amino acids. The CDR3: CSVEGEVYSSLETQYF. In DNA form, the CDR3 reads TGCAGCGTTGAAGGGGAGGTGTACTCCAGTTTAGAGACCCAGTACTTC.

The chain uses TRBV28 and TRBJ2-5; D is undetermined. The V end lost 2 bases, the J end lost 6 bases, and 7 bases lay between the germline ends. The CDR3 spans 12 residues. Germline V CDR1 and CDR2: MDHEN, SYDVKM. CDR3 bases: TGTGCCAGCAGTTTAATTTCGCAGACCCAGTACTTC. It encodes CASSLISQTQYF.

On this clonotype itself: At one end the junction does not follow the germline gene, possibly because of a read error. The CDR3 sequence is CASRKSEKPFF. The CDR3 nucleotides are TGTGCCAGCAGGAAATCCGAAAAACCGTTTTTT. The rearrangement uses TRBV28 and TRBJ1-4; D not certain. Per the germline V gene, CDR1 is MDHEN and CDR2 is SYDVKM. The CDR3 extends over 11 amino acids.

This clonotype was detected a few times. The genes are TRBV10-3 and TRBJ2-7; D gene unclear. Germline CDR1 is ENHRY and CDR2 is SYGVKD. V was trimmed by 5 bases and J by 3 bases, leaving 14 bases between them. This CDR3 is 14 amino acids long. In DNA, the CDR3 is TGTGCCATCAGTTGGACGGGTGATTTCTACGAGCAGTACTTC. Amino acid sequence: CAISWTGDFYEQYF.

As for this clonotype: One end of the junction varies from germline; a read error may be responsible. The gene calls are TRBV20-1 and TRBJ2-5, with TRBD2 identical over 8 bases. There are 12 residues in the CDR3. CDR1 and CDR2 from the germline V gene are DFQATT and SNEGSKA (reference sequence). The CDR3 DNA sequence: TGCAGTGCCAGAGCGGGGGAGGGGGAGCAGTACTTC. This codes for CSARAGEGEQYF.

CDR3 coding DNA: TGCAGTGTTCCGGGACTAGCGGGAGCGGGCCACGAGCAGTACTTC. It encodes CSVPGLAGAGHEQYF. This chain joins TRBV20-1 and TRBJ2-7; 14 bases agree with TRBD2. The V gene's germline CDR1 is DFQATT and CDR2 SNEGSKA (reference sequence). The CDR3 has 15 amino acids. J was trimmed by 5 bases and V by 7 bases; bases with no gene match: 10.

This rearrangement joins TRBV20-1 to TRBJ1-2, with D possibly matching TRBD1 (5 bases). The V gene's germline CDR1 is DFQATT and CDR2 SNEGSKA (reference sequence). Trimming shortened V by 5 bases and J by 6 bases, and 13 bases separated the two germline ends. This CDR3 has 12 amino acids. The CDR3 DNA sequence: TGCAGTGCTTTCGACCAGGGAGATGGCTACACCTTC. It translates to CSAFDQGDGYTF.

A few counts support this clonotype. The chain carries TRBV20-1 and TRBJ1-2, with D tentatively TRBD1 (6 bases). The CDR3 consists of 13 residues. The germline gives CDR1 DFQATT, CDR2 SNEGSKA (reference sequence). V was clipped by 3 bases and J by 4 bases, with 12 bases between them. In DNA form, the CDR3 reads TGCAGTGCTAGGGTGGGGGGCGGCTATGGCTACACCTTC. Translation gives CSARVGGGYGYTF.

CDR3 protein: CASSQDGEAFF. For the CDR3, the DNA is TGTGCCAGCAGCCAAGATGGTGAAGCTTTCTTT. The chain carries TRBV3-1 and TRBJ1-1; unclear D gene. The V end lost 0 bases, the J end lost 7 bases, and 3 bases lay between the germline ends. The V gene's germline CDR1 is LGHDT and CDR2 YNNKEL (reference sequence). The CDR3 contains 11 residues.

This rearrangement joins TRBV14 to TRBJ2-5; tentative D call: TRBD2 (6 bases). Looked up from germline, CDR1 is SGHDN and CDR2 is FVKESK. CDR3 size: 13 residues. V dropped 0 bases and J dropped 7 bases, with 9 bases sitting between them. CDR3 DNA: TGTGCCAGCAGCCAAGACGCGGAGGGGACCCAGTACTTC. It codes for CASSQDAEGTQYF.

The rearrangement joins TRBV20-1 to TRBJ2-7, with a weak D call TRBD1 (6 bases). V gave up 0 bases and J gave up 0 bases, with 12 bases separating them. The CDR3 loop spans 15 amino acids. Germline V lookup: CDR1 DFQATT, CDR2 SNEGSKA (reference sequence). The CDR3 loop is CSARDPTGNSYEQYF. CDR3 DNA sequence: TGCAGTGCTAGAGACCCAACAGGGAACTCCTACGAGCAGTACTTC.

The chain has TRBV4-3 and TRBJ2-2; 9 bases are a match to TRBD2. This CDR3 contains 17 residues. Germline values: CDR1 LGHNA, CDR2 YSLEER. Losses at the gene ends were 0 bases for V and 6 bases for J; bases not matched to a gene: 8. The CDR3 DNA sequence: TGCGCCAGCAGCCAAGAGGCGGGGGGGTCATACGCCGGGGAGCTGTTTTTT. It translates to CASSQEAGGSYAGELFF.

The chain combines TRBV6-5 with TRBJ2-7; 7 nucleotides agree with TRBD1. The CDR3 covers 13 residues. The germline V gene has CDR1 MNHEY and CDR2 SVGAGI. Germline trimming cut 7 bases from V and 2 bases from J; bases unmatched to any gene: 5. The CDR3 DNA sequence: TGTGCCAGCAAGCCCCAGGGGGCCTACGAGCAGTACTTC. Residues: CASKPQGAYEQYF.

This chain connects TRBV28 to TRBJ1-6; D uncertain. This CDR3 spans 12 amino acids. The germline CDR1 and CDR2 sequences are MDHEN and SYDVKM. V dropped 6 bases and J dropped 5 bases, with 5 bases sitting between them. The CDR3 loop reads CASRSDNSPLHF. The CDR3 nucleotides read TGTGCCAGCAGGTCGGATAATTCACCCCTCCACTTT.

This clonotype was counted only a few times. This chain links TRBV7-9 with TRBJ2-5, with 7 positions matching TRBD1. Germline CDR1 is SEHNR and CDR2 is FQNEAQ (reference sequence). The CDR3 covers 14 residues. V was pared by 5 bases and J by 3 bases, with 6 bases of the junction left unmatched. The CDR3: CASSHRDSEETQYF. CDR3 nucleotides: TGTGCCAGCAGCCACCGGGACAGTGAAGAGACCCAGTACTTC.

This clonotype was counted only a few times. CDR3 coding DNA: TGTGCCAGCGCGTCAGACGGGAACAATGAGCAGTTCTTC. The encoded protein is CASASDGNNEQFF. The chain is built from TRBV12-3 or TRBV12-4 and TRBJ2-1; D perhaps matches TRBD2 (5 bases). Trimming took off 8 bases at V and 5 bases at J, with 13 bases between the two ends. The CDR3 covers 13 residues.